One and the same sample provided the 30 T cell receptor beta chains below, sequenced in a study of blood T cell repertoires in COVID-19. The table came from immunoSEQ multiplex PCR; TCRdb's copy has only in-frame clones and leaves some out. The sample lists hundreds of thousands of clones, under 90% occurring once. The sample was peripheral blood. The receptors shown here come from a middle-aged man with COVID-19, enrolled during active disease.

CDR3 in amino acids: CASSPLLAGGTDTQYF. CDR3 in DNA: TGTGCCAGCAGTCCACTACTAGCGGGAGGCACAGATACGCAGTATTTT. V and J are TRBV6-6 and TRBJ2-3; 11 positions agree with TRBD2. J was trimmed by 1 base and V by 5 bases; bases with no gene match: 5. The CDR3 covers 16 residues. Germline V lookup: CDR1 MNHNY, CDR2 SVGAGI (reference sequence).

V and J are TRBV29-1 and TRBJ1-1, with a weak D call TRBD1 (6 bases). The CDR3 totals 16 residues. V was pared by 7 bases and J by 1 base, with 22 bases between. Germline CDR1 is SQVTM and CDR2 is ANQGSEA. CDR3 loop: CSATHSPPGQNTEAFF. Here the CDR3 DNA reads TGCAGCGCGACCCATTCCCCGCCGGGACAGAACACTGAAGCTTTCTTT.

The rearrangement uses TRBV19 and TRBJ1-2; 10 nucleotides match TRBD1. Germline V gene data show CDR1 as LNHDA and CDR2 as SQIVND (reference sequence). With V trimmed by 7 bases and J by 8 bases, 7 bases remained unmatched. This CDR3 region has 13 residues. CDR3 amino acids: CASTPDRGNGYTF. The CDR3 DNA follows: TGTGCCAGTACCCCGGACAGGGGGAACGGCTACACCTTC.

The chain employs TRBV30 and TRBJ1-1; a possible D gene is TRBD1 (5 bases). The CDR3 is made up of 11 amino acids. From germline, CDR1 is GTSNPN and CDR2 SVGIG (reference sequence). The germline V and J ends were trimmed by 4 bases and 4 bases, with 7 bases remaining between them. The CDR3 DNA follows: TGTGCCTGGATCAGGGCCACTGAAGCTTTCTTT. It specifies CAWIRATEAFF.

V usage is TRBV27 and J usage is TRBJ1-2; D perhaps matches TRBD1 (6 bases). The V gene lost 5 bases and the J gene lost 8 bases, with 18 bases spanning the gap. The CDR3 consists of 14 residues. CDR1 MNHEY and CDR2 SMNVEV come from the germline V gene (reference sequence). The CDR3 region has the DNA TGTGCCAGCAGTCAAACACAGGGAGTATACGGCTACACCTTC. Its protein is CASSQTQGVYGYTF.

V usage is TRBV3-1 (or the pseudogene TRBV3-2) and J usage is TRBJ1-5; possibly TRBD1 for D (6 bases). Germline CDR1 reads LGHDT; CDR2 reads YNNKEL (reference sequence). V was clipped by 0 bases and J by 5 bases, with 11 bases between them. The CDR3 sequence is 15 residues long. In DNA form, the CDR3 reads TGTGCCAGCAGCCAAGATTCAGGGGTGGATCAGCCCCAGCATTTT. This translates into CASSQDSGVDQPQHF.

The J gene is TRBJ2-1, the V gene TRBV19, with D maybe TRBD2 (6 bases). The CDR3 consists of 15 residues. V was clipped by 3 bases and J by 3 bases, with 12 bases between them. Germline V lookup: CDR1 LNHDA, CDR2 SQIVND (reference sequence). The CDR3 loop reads CASSMMTSVYNEQFF. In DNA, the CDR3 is TGTGCCAGTAGTATGATGACTAGTGTCTACAATGAGCAGTTCTTC.

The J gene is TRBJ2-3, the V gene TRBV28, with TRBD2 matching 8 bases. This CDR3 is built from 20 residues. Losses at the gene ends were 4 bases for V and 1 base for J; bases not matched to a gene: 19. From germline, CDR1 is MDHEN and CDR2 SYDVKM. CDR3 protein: CASSSPQRRGANVGTDTQYF. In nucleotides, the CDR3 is TGTGCCAGCAGTTCCCCACAAAGGCGGGGGGCCAACGTAGGCACAGATACGCAGTATTTT.

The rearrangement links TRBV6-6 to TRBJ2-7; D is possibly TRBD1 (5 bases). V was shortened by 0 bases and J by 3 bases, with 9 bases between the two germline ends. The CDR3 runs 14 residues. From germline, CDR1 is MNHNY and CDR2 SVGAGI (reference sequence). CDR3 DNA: TGTGCCAGCAGTTACTCTCAGGGCCACTACGAGCAGTACTTC. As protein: CASSYSQGHYEQYF.

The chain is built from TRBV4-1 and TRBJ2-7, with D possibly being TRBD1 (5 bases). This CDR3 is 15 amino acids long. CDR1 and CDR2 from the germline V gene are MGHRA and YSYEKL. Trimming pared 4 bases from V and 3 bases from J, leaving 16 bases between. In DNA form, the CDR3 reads TGCGCCAGCAGCCCCCTTGAGTCCAGGGACTACGAGCAGTACTTC. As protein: CASSPLESRDYEQYF.

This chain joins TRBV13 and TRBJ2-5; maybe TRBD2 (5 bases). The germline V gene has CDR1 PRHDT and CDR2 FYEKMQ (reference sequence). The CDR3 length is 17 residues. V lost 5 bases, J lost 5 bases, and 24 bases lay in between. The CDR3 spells CASSLMADRGLGETQYF. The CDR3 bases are TGTGCCAGCAGCCTAATGGCAGATCGGGGTCTGGGTGAGACCCAGTACTTC.

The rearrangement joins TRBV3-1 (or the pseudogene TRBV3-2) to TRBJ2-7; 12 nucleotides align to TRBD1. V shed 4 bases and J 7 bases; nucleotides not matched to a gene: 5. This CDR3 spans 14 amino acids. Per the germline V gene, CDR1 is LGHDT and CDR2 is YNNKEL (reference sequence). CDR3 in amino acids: CASSLGQGAAEQYF. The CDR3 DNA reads TGTGCCAGCAGCCTGGGACAGGGGGCGGCGGAGCAGTACTTC.

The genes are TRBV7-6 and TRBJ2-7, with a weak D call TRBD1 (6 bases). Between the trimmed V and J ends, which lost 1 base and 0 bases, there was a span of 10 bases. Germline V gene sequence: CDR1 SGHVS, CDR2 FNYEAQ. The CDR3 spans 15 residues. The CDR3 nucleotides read TGTGCCAGCAGCTTAGGGTCGACAGGCTCCTACGAGCAGTACTTC. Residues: CASSLGSTGSYEQYF.

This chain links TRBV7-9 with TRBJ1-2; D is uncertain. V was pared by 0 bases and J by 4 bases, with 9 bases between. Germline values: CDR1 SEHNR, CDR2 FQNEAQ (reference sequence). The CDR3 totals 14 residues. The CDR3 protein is CASSLATGGYGYTF. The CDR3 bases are TGTGCCAGCAGCTTAGCAACTGGAGGCTATGGCTACACCTTC.

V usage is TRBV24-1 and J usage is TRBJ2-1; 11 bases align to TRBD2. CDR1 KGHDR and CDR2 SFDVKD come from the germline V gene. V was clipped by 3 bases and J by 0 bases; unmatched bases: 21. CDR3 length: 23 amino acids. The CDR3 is CATSDPAPSGGLAPLSSYNEQFF. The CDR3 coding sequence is TGTGCCACCAGTGATCCGGCCCCTAGCGGGGGGCTCGCCCCGCTCAGCTCCTACAATGAGCAGTTCTTC.

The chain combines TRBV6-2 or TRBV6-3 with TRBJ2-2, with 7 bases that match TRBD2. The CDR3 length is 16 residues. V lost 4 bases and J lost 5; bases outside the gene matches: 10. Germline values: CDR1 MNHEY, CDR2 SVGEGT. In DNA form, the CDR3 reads TGTGCCAGCAGTTCCCTGGGGAGGGTGCATACCGGGGAGCTGTTTTTT. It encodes CASSSLGRVHTGELFF.

CDR3 amino acids: CASSGVGPLRNEQYF. The CDR3 region has the DNA TGTGCCAGCAGCGGAGTAGGTCCACTTAGGAACGAGCAGTACTTC. The chain joins TRBV5-8 to TRBJ2-7; no firm D call. The CDR3 runs 15 residues. Germline V CDR1 and CDR2: SGHTS, YDEGEE. The V gene lost 4 bases and the J gene lost 5 bases, with 19 bases spanning the gap. The full variable domain, in which reference TRBV5-8 and TRBJ2-7 provide the parts outside the CDR3, is EAGVTQSPTHLIKTRGQQATLRCSPISGHTSVYWYQQALGLGLQFLLWYDEGEERNRGNFPPRFSGRQFPNYSSELNVNALELEDSALYLCASSGVGPLRNEQYFGPGTRLTVT.

CDR3 DNA sequence: TGCGCCAGCGGCGCAGGGGGCGGCTACGAGCAGTACTTC. As protein: CASGAGGGYEQYF. The chain combines TRBV5-1 with TRBJ2-7, with 8 bases fitting TRBD1. The J segment lost 3 bases and the V segment lost 7 bases, leaving 6 bases of the junction unmatched. The CDR3 loop spans 13 amino acids. Germline CDR1 reads SGHRS; CDR2 reads YFSETQ.

This CDR3 is CATSRDFWKGLLTGLKTGELFF. The CDR3 region has the DNA TGTGCCACCAGCAGAGATTTTTGGAAAGGACTCTTGACAGGGCTAAAAACCGGGGAGCTGTTTTTT. This chain joins TRBV15 and TRBJ2-2, with 7 bases lining up with TRBD1. J lost 5 bases, V lost 0 bases, and 24 bases had no gene match. This CDR3 comprises 22 residues. CDR1 and CDR2 (germline): LNHNV, YYDKDF (reference sequence).

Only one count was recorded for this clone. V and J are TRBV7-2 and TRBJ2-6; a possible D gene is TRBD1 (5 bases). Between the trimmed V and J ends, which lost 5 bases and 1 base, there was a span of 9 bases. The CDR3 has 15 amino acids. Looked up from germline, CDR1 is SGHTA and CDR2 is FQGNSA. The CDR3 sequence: CASSQQGSGANVLTF. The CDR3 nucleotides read TGTGCCAGCAGCCAGCAGGGTTCTGGGGCCAACGTCCTGACTTTC.

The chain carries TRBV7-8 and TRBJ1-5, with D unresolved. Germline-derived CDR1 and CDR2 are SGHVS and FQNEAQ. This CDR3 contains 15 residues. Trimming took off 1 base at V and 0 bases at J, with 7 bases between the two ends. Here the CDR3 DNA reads TGTGCCAGCAGCTTAGTTGAGGGTAGCAATCAGCCCCAGCATTTT. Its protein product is CASSLVEGSNQPQHF.

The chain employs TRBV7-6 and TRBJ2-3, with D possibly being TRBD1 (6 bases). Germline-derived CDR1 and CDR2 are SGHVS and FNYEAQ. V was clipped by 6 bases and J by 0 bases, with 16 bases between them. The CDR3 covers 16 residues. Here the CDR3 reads CASSPDRDNSTDTQYF. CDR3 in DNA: TGTGCCAGCAGTCCCGACCGGGACAACAGCACAGATACGCAGTATTTT.

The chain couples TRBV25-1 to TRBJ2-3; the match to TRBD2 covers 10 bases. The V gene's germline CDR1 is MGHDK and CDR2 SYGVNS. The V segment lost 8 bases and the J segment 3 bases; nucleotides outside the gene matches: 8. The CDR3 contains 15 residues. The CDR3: CASSGLAGVTDTQYF. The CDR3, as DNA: TGTGCCAGCTCGGGCCTAGCGGGAGTTACAGATACGCAGTATTTT.

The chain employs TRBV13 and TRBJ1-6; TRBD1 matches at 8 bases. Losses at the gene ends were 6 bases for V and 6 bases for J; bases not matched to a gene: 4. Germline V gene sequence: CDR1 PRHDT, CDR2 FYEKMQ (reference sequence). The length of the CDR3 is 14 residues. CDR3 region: CASSYTGGNSPLHF. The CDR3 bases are TGTGCCAGCAGTTATACAGGGGGTAATTCACCCCTCCACTTT.

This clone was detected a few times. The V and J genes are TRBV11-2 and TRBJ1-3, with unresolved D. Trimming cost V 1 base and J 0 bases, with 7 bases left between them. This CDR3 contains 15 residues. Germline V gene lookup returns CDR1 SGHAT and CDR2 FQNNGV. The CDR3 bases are TGTGCCAGCAGCTTAGGGGCTATCTCTGGAAACACCATATATTTT. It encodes CASSLGAISGNTIYF.

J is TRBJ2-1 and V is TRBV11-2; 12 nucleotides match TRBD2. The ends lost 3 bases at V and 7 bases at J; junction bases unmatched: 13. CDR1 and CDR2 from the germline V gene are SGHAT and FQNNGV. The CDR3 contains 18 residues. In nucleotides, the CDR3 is TGTGCCAGCAGCTTCCTAGCGGGGGGGAGCGACAGGAGGAATGAGCAGTTCTTC. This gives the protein CASSFLAGGSDRRNEQFF.

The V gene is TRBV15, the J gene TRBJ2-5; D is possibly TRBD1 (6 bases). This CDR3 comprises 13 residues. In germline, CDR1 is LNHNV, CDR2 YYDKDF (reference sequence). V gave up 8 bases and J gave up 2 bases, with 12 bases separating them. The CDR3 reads CATQKGGQETQYF. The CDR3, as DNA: TGTGCCACCCAAAAAGGGGGTCAAGAGACCCAGTACTTC.

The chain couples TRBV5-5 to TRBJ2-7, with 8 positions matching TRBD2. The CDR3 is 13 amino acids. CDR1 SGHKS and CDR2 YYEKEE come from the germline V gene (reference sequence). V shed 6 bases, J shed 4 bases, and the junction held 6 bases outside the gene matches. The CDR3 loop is CASKAGGDYEQYF. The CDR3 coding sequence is TGTGCCAGCAAGGCCGGGGGGGATTACGAGCAGTACTTC.

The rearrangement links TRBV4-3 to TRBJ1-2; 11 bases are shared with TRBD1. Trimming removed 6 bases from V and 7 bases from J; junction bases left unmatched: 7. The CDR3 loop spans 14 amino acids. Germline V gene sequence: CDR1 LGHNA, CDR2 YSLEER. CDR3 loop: CASSRGQGAGGYTF. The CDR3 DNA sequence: TGCGCCAGCAGTCGTGGACAGGGGGCGGGTGGCTACACCTTC.

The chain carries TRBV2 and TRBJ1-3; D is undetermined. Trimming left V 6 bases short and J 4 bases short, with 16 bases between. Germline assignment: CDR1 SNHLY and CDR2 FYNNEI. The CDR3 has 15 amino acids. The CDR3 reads CASSTDRGAGNTIYF. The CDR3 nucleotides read TGTGCCAGCAGCACCGACCGGGGTGCGGGAAACACCATATATTTT. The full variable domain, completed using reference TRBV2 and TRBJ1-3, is EPEVTQTPSHQVTQMGQEVILRCVPISNHLYFYWYRQILGQKVEFLVSFYNNEISEKSEIFDDQFSVERPDGSNFTLKIRSTKLEDSAMYFCASSTDRGAGNTIYFGEGSWLTVV.